Listed below are T cell receptor beta chains from one sample, sequenced in a study of T cell responses to AZD1222 COVID-19 vaccine. Libraries were prepared by immunoSEQ multiplex PCR; TCRdb keeps only in-frame clonotypes and omits some of them. Of approximately 110,000 clones listed, around 92% are singletons. The specimen comprised peripheral blood, sampled 28 days after the second AZD1222 dose. The receptor source for this set is an adult who received the AZD1222 COVID-19 vaccine. Each CDR3 is given with its conserved first and last residue. D genes are given only for firm matches. Rows give clone size only sometimes, using once, few, many, or a class for an expanded clone.

TRBV19,TRBJ1-1,.,.,TGTGCCGCCGGGGAAGCACAACGCGGGACTGAAGCTTTCTTT,CAAGEAQRGTEAFF
TRBV7-8,TRBJ1-2,once,.,TGTGCCAGCAGCGGAAGAAGGCCAGCTCTCTATGGCTACACCTTC,CASSGRRPALYGYTF
TRBV5-4,TRBJ1-6,.,.,TGTGCCAGTAACACACCCCTCCACTTT,CASNTPLHF
TRBV19,TRBJ1-1,.,.,TGTGCCAGTAGTAATATGAACACTGAAGCTTTCTTT,CASSNMNTEAFF
TRBV7-9,TRBJ2-3,.,TRBD1,TGTGCCAGCAGCCTCGTGCAGGGGGTTGCAGATACGCAGTATTTT,CASSLVQGVADTQYF
TRBV14,TRBJ1-6,.,.,TGTGCCAGCAGCCAAGGAGACAGGAGCTCCTATAATTCACCCCTCCACTTT,CASSQGDRSSYNSPLHF
TRBV24-1,TRBJ1-1,.,.,TGTGCCACCAGTGACCTCCACGACACTGAAGCTTTCTTT,CATSDLHDTEAFF
TRBV19,TRBJ2-7,.,TRBD1,TGTGCCAGTAGTATGGGAGGGACAGGGTCCTACGAGCAGTACTTC,CASSMGGTGSYEQYF
TRBV1,TRBJ2-7,.,.,TGCACCAGCAGCCACAATCGCATGACTAGCGGGCCGACCTACGAGCAGTACTTC,CTSSHNRMTSGPTYEQYF
TRBV7-9,TRBJ2-1,.,.,TGTGCCAGCAGCTTAAGTACTAGCCGTGAGCAGTTCTTC,CASSLSTSREQFF
TRBV3-1/TRBV3-2,TRBJ1-6,.,TRBD1,TGTGCCAGCAGCCAAGGAGGGACAGGGCGTTCACCCCTCCACTTT,CASSQGGTGRSPLHF
TRBV29-1,TRBJ2-7,.,.,TGCAGCGTTGAAACCCAGACGAACTACGAGCAGTACTTC,CSVETQTNYEQYF
TRBV4-2,TRBJ2-3,.,.,TGTGCCAGCAGCCAAAAAAGGGCGGGCGGCGCAGATACGCAGTATTTT,CASSQKRAGGADTQYF
TRBV10-3,TRBJ1-4,few,.,TGTGCCATCAGTGATGGGGGGATCGAGGGAAATGAAAAACTGTTTTTT,CAISDGGIEGNEKLFF
TRBV6-2/TRBV6-3,TRBJ2-3,.,.,TGTGCCAGCAGCAGGAGGAGGGGGGCCCCCACAGATACGCAGTATTTT,CASSRRRGAPTDTQYF
TRBV11-2,TRBJ2-3,.,TRBD1,TGTGCCAGCAGCTCAGGGACAGGGTCATGCTATTTT,CASSSGTGSCYF
TRBV24-1,TRBJ1-2,.,.,TGTGCCACCAGTGATTTTGGACGGGGTGCCGGCTACACCTTC,CATSDFGRGAGYTF
TRBV10-3,TRBJ1-6,.,.,TGTGCCACTCGGGGGACTGATAATTCACCCCTCCACTTT,CATRGTDNSPLHF
TRBV11-3,TRBJ1-1,once,TRBD1,TGTGCCAGCAGCCACAGGGGGAACACTGAAGCTTTCTTT,CASSHRGNTEAFF
TRBV7-2,TRBJ2-3,.,TRBD2,TGTGCCAGCAGCTTAGGGACTAGCGGCACAGATACGCAGTATTTT,CASSLGTSGTDTQYF
TRBV18,TRBJ2-7,.,TRBD2,TGTGCCAGCTCACCAGGAAGCGGGAGACGGGAGCAGTACTTC,CASSPGSGRREQYF
TRBV13,TRBJ1-1,.,.,TGTGCCAGCAGTTCCGAGGGGACTGAAGCTTTCTTT,CASSSEGTEAFF
TRBV20-1,TRBJ2-3,.,.,TGCAGTGCTAGTAGTCGTAGTGCCCCCGGTTTCGGAGATACGCAGTATTTT,CSASSRSAPGFGDTQYF
TRBV28,TRBJ1-5,.,.,TGTGCCAGCAGTTTGGGGGAGCCCCAGCATTTT,CASSLGEPQHF
TRBV5-6,TRBJ2-6,.,.,TGTGCCAGCAGCTTGCCGGGGTACGGGGCCAACGTCCTGACTTTC,CASSLPGYGANVLTF
TRBV27,TRBJ2-1,.,TRBD2,TGTGCCAGCAGTTTATCTGGGGGGGAGTCCTACAATGAGCAGTTCTTC,CASSLSGGESYNEQFF
TRBV3-1/TRBV3-2,TRBJ2-7,.,.,TGTGCCAGCAGCCGGGGTCAGAATCCGAGTAAGCAGTACTTC,CASSRGQNPSKQYF
TRBV19,TRBJ2-5,.,.,TGTGCCAGTAGTCCCGCTGGGGCCCCAGGGGAGACCCAGTACTTC,CASSPAGAPGETQYF
TRBV15,TRBJ2-3,.,TRBD2,TGTGCCACCAGCGGAAATACAGGGGCTTTGACTAGCGGGAGACCTACGCAGTATTTT,CATSGNTGALTSGRPTQYF
TRBV6-4,TRBJ1-2,.,.,TGTGCCAGCAGTGCGGGGGGGGACTATGGCTACACCTTC,CASSAGGDYGYTF
TRBV7-2,TRBJ2-7,.,.,TGTGCCAGCAGCATAAATCCCCCAATCGGGGGGCGAGCCGCCTACGAGCAGTACTTC,CASSINPPIGGRAAYEQYF
TRBV28,TRBJ1-4,.,.,TGTGCCAGCAGCACAGGGTGGAATAATGAAAAACTGTTTTTT,CASSTGWNNEKLFF
TRBV7-9,TRBJ2-5,.,TRBD2,TGTGCCAGCAGCTTACCCGTTACGGCGGGAGGGCTTGAGACCCAGTACTTC,CASSLPVTAGGLETQYF
TRBV7-8,TRBJ2-5,.,TRBD2,TGTGCCAGCAGCTTAGTTCTGAGCGGGAGGGCCGGGGTAGGAGAGACCCAGTACTTC,CASSLVLSGRAGVGETQYF
TRBV14,TRBJ1-4,.,.,TGTGCCAGCAGCCAAGATTGGGGGGCAAATAATGAAAAACTGTTTTTT,CASSQDWGANNEKLFF
TRBV10-3,TRBJ2-1,.,TRBD1,TGTGCCATCAAGATGACAGGGGGAACATACAATGAGCAGTTCTTC,CAIKMTGGTYNEQFF
TRBV6-6,TRBJ2-7,.,TRBD2,TGTGCCAGCAGTCAAACTAGCGGAAGCTCCTACGAGCAGTACTTC,CASSQTSGSSYEQYF
TRBV7-9,TRBJ2-5,.,.,TGTGCCAGCAGCTTTATGGCGGTAGGAGAGACCCAGTACTTC,CASSFMAVGETQYF
TRBV3-1/TRBV3-2,TRBJ2-7,.,.,TGTGCCAGCAGCCAATTCGGGGGAGCTTCGTACGAGCAGTACTTC,CASSQFGGASYEQYF
TRBV11-2,TRBJ1-1,.,TRBD1,TGTGCCAGCAGCACTTGGGACAGGGGGCTGGCCACTGAAGCTTTCTTT,CASSTWDRGLATEAFF
TRBV20-1,TRBJ2-5,once,TRBD1,TGCAGTGCGACAGGGGAAGAGACCCAGTACTTC,CSATGEETQYF
TRBV7-2,TRBJ2-1,.,TRBD2,TGTGCCAGCAGCCAAGGACTAGCGGGCAATGAGCAGTTCTTC,CASSQGLAGNEQFF
TRBV3-1/TRBV3-2,TRBJ1-3,.,.,TGTGCCAGCAGCCAAGATGGGACATCTGGAAACACCATATATTTT,CASSQDGTSGNTIYF
TRBV5-6,TRBJ2-7,.,TRBD1,TGTGCCAGCAGCTCGACAGGGGTTGATTTCGAGCAGTACTTC,CASSSTGVDFEQYF
TRBV29-1,TRBJ2-1,.,TRBD2,TGCAGCGTTGAACCTGTGGAAAGCGGGAGAGAGGATGAGCAGTTCTTC,CSVEPVESGREDEQFF
TRBV24-1,TRBJ2-3,.,TRBD2,TGTGCCACCAGTGATTTGTATAGCGGGGCGCAGTATTTT,CATSDLYSGAQYF
TRBV19,TRBJ2-1,.,TRBD2,TGTGCCAGCAAGACTAGCGGGGGGTCCTTCTACAATGAGCAGTTCTTC,CASKTSGGSFYNEQFF
TRBV7-9,TRBJ1-1,.,.,TGTGCCGGCCACCGGGCGCAGGGGAACATGAACACTGAAGCTTTCTTT,CAGHRAQGNMNTEAFF
TRBV3-1/TRBV3-2,TRBJ1-6,.,.,TGTGCCAGCAGCCGACGGGGATCCTATAATTCACCCCTCCACTTT,CASSRRGSYNSPLHF
TRBV6-5,TRBJ1-1,.,.,TGTGCCAGCAGTTCGTCGCCCGGGAGGGGCCCACCCGAAGCTTTCTTT,CASSSSPGRGPPEAFF
TRBV6-1,TRBJ1-5,once,.,TGTGCCAGCAGTGAAGGGGGTGACGCGCATTTT,CASSEGGDAHF
TRBV4-2,TRBJ2-3,few,.,TGTGCCAGCAGCACCATGGACAGCCGCACAGATACGCAGTATTTT,CASSTMDSRTDTQYF
TRBV27,TRBJ2-4,once,.,TGTGCCAGCAGTCCCGGGCCCCCCGGCATTCAGTACTTC,CASSPGPPGIQYF
TRBV18,TRBJ1-1,.,TRBD1,TGTGCCAGCTCCCGGGGACAGGAGAACACTGAAGCTTTCTTT,CASSRGQENTEAFF
TRBV15,TRBJ2-1,once,TRBD2,TGTGCCACCAGCAGGACTAGCGGAAAGTACAATGAGCAGTTCTTC,CATSRTSGKYNEQFF
TRBV5-1,TRBJ2-7,once,TRBD1,TGCGCCAGCAGTACAGGGGACCACTATGTGTACGAGCAGTACTTC,CASSTGDHYVYEQYF
TRBV5-1,TRBJ2-3,.,.,TGCGCCAGCAGCTTGGGCAGGACAGATACGCAGTATTTT,CASSLGRTDTQYF
TRBV10-3,TRBJ2-7,.,.,TGTGCCATCAATGGGGGGAGCTCCTACGAGCAGTACTTC,CAINGGSSYEQYF
TRBV4-1,TRBJ1-2,.,TRBD1,TGCGCCAGCAGCGCTGGGCGCAGGGGGCTGGACTATGGCTACACCTTC,CASSAGRRGLDYGYTF